Each of the 29 T cell receptor beta chains below was sequenced from the same sample in a study of T cell changes during pregnancy in multiple sclerosis. Repertoires were generated with immunoSEQ multiplex PCR, while TCRdb's copy carries only in-frame clones and drops some. In the table there are approximately 48,000 clones, 90% of which are singletons. The source material was CD8+ T cells from peripheral blood mononuclear cells, sampled before pregnancy. All receptors come from a female donor with multiple sclerosis, enrolled in a pregnancy study.

This sequence joins TRBV4-3 and TRBJ2-1; 9 nucleotides align to TRBD1. Germline lookup yields CDR1 LGHNA and CDR2 YSLEER. The CDR3 is made up of 15 amino acids. Trimming removed 3 bases from V and 1 base from J; junction bases left unmatched: 1. This chain's CDR3 is CASSQDRGSYNEQFF. DNA of the CDR3: TGCGCCAGCAGCCAGGACAGGGGTTCCTACAATGAGCAGTTCTTC.

CDR3 residues: CASSAMDFYEQYF. CDR3 nucleotide sequence: TGTGCCAGCAGCGCGATGGACTTCTACGAGCAGTACTTC. This chain joins TRBV7-2 and TRBJ2-7, with TRBD2 as a possible D gene (5 bases). Looked up from germline, CDR1 is SGHTA and CDR2 is FQGNSA. CDR3 length: 13 amino acids. Trimming removed 5 bases at V and 3 bases at J, with 11 bases between.

The V call is TRBV15, the J call TRBJ1-6, with 7 nucleotides matching TRBD1. CDR3 length: 14 amino acids. Per germline, CDR1 LNHNV and CDR2 YYDKDF (reference sequence). The V segment lost 7 bases and the J segment 7 bases; nucleotides outside the gene matches: 7. CDR3 DNA sequence: TGTGCCACCACGAAACAGGGGAACAATTCACCCCTCCACTTT. Translating gives CATTKQGNNSPLHF.

The V and J genes are TRBV29-1 and TRBJ1-2; possible D gene TRBD1, 5 bases. Per the germline V gene, CDR1 is SQVTM and CDR2 is ANQGSEA. Trimming took 5 bases from V and 4 from J, leaving 14 bases between them. The length of the CDR3 is 13 residues. CDR3 DNA sequence: TGCAGCGTTCGTGATCAGGGACTCTATGGCTACACCTTC. Its translation: CSVRDQGLYGYTF.

The rearrangement links TRBV14 to TRBJ1-2; 8 bases are shared with TRBD1. The V and J ends lost 5 bases and 8 bases, in that order; junction bases with no gene match: 10. This CDR3 comprises 14 residues. Germline V gives CDR1 SGHDN, CDR2 FVKESK. CDR3 in DNA: TGTGCCAGCAGCAAAGCCCGGACAGGGAGAGGCTACACCTTC. Protein product: CASSKARTGRGYTF.

V gene TRBV11-2 combines with J gene TRBJ2-7; 8 nucleotides match TRBD1. The J segment lost 0 bases and the V segment lost 5 bases, leaving 6 bases of the junction unmatched. Germline CDR1 and CDR2: SGHAT and FQNNGV. The CDR3 extends over 15 amino acids. The DNA for the CDR3 is TGTGCCAGCAGCCGGGGGACAGGTTTCTCCTACGAGCAGTACTTC. Protein sequence: CASSRGTGFSYEQYF.

The CDR3 region is CASTLIPNSYEQYF. The CDR3 coding sequence is TGTGCCAGCACTCTAATACCGAACTCCTACGAGCAGTACTTC. This sequence joins TRBV6-6 and TRBJ2-7; D call uncertain. This CDR3 comprises 14 residues. Germline CDR1 and CDR2: MNHNY and SVGAGI (reference sequence). The V end lost 7 bases, the J end lost 0 bases, and 13 bases lay between the germline ends.

This chain uses TRBV16 with TRBJ1-2, with D possibly TRBD1 on 6 matching bases. Germline V lookup: CDR1 KGHSY, CDR2 FQNENV. Trimming took off 4 bases at V and 5 bases at J, with 14 bases between the two ends. The CDR3 runs to 14 residues. This chain's CDR3 is CASSPPGVEYGYTF. CDR3 sequence (DNA): TGTGCCAGCAGCCCCCCAGGGGTGGAATATGGCTACACCTTC.

The V gene is TRBV30, the J gene TRBJ1-1; no definite D call. This CDR3 has 10 residues. Germline V gene data show CDR1 as GTSNPN and CDR2 as SVGIG (reference sequence). Trimming pared 6 bases from V and 6 bases from J, leaving 8 bases between. CDR3 sequence (DNA): TGTGCCTGCCCGTCCCCTGAAGCTTTCTTT. Protein: CACPSPEAFF.

The chain is built from TRBV19 and TRBJ2-7; 7 bases agree with TRBD1. CDR3 length: 13 amino acids. J was trimmed by 0 bases and V by 6 bases; bases with no gene match: 2. CDR1 LNHDA and CDR2 SQIVND come from the germline V gene (reference sequence). The CDR3 sequence: CASSRDSSYEQYF. In DNA form, the CDR3 reads TGTGCCAGTAGCCGGGACAGCTCCTACGAGCAGTACTTC.

This chain joins TRBV12-5 and TRBJ1-1; the D gene is possibly TRBD1 (5 bases). There are 17 residues in the CDR3. The germline V gene has CDR1 LGHNT and CDR2 FRNRAP. The V end lost 4 bases, the J end lost 2 bases, and 20 bases lay between the germline ends. DNA of the CDR3: TGTGCTAGTGGTTCCCCCACAGGAGGGCAGGTTAACACTGAAGCTTTCTTT. Amino acids: CASGSPTGGQVNTEAFF.

This chain links TRBV6-5 with TRBJ1-5; no definite D call. The V gene lost 0 bases and the J gene lost 7 bases, with 7 bases spanning the gap. The CDR3 runs to 13 residues. CDR1 and CDR2 (germline): MNHEY, SVGAGI. As DNA, the CDR3 is TGTGCCAGCAGTTACTCTAGGAGCCAGCCCCAGCATTTT. Amino acid sequence: CASSYSRSQPQHF.

This CDR3 reads CARGTGGNYGYTF. The DNA of the CDR3 is TGTGCCAGAGGGACAGGGGGGAACTATGGCTACACCTTC. The chain carries TRBV19 and TRBJ1-2, with 11 bases identical to TRBD1. CDR3 length: 13 amino acids. J lost 2 bases, V lost 9 bases, and 2 bases had no gene match. CDR1 and CDR2 from the germline V gene are LNHDA and SQIVND (reference sequence).

The sample holds a few counts of this clone. Mismatch with germline at one junction end may stem from a read error. The V and J genes are TRBV25-1 and TRBJ2-2, with 10 bases aligning to TRBD2. CDR1 and CDR2 (germline): MGHDK, SYGVNS. The CDR3 is made up of 17 amino acids. CDR3 loop: CASSERGTSVLHRGAVF. The CDR3 DNA is TGTGCCAGCAGTGAAAGGGGGACTAGCGTACTTCACCGGGGAGCTGTTTTT.

Here the CDR3 reads CASSLEPGLAVADTQYF. DNA for the CDR3: TGTGCCAGCAGCTTAGAACCGGGACTAGCGGTAGCAGATACGCAGTATTTT. The chain joins TRBV7-6 to TRBJ2-3, with 11 bases lining up with TRBD2. The CDR3 consists of 17 residues. The V and J ends lost 1 base and 4 bases, in that order; junction bases with no gene match: 7. Per the germline V gene, CDR1 is SGHVS and CDR2 is FNYEAQ. The whole variable domain, remainder taken from reference TRBV7-6 and TRBJ2-3, is GAGVSQSPRYKVTKRGQDVALRCDPISGHVSLYWYRQALGQGPEFLTYFNYEAQQDKSGLPNDRFSAERPEGSISTLTIQRTEQRDSAMYRCASSLEPGLAVADTQYFGPGTRLTVL.

The chain joins TRBV5-6 to TRBJ2-1, with TRBD2 identical over 9 bases. Trimming cost V 4 bases and J 9 bases; bases outside gene matches: 11. The CDR3 is 15 amino acids. Looked up from germline, CDR1 is SGHDT and CDR2 is YYEEEE. CDR3: CASSKGGGGRGEQFF. In DNA form, the CDR3 reads TGTGCCAGCAGCAAGGGCGGGGGGGGTCGCGGTGAGCAGTTCTTC. Drawing the rest from reference TRBV5-6 and TRBJ2-1, the complete variable domain is DAGVTQSPTHLIKTRGQQVTLRCSPKSGHDTVSWYQQALGQGPQFIFQYYEEEERQRGNFPDRFSGHQFPNYSSELNVNALLLGDSALYLCASSKGGGGRGEQFFGPGTRLTVL.

The rearrangement uses TRBV7-2 and TRBJ2-7; TRBD1 matches at 7 bases. Per the germline V gene, CDR1 is SGHTA and CDR2 is FQGNSA. Trimming removed 3 bases from V and 1 base from J; junction bases left unmatched: 6. The length of the CDR3 is 15 residues. CDR3 amino acids: CASSFRGTRSYEQYF. CDR3 in DNA: TGTGCCAGCAGCTTCAGGGGGACACGATCCTACGAGCAGTACTTC.

The chain has TRBV15 and TRBJ1-4; D call uncertain. Germline CDR1 is LNHNV and CDR2 is YYDKDF (reference sequence). The V gene lost 8 bases and the J gene lost 7 bases, with 14 bases spanning the gap. This CDR3 has 13 residues. For the CDR3, the DNA is TGTGCCACCGCTATCTCAGGCTTTGAAAAACTGTTTTTT. Its translation is CATAISGFEKLFF.

This chain joins TRBV11-1 and TRBJ2-3, with 10 bases matching TRBD1. Trimming took 3 bases from V and 7 from J; bases not matched to a gene: 7. Germline V gene data show CDR1 as SGHAT and CDR2 as FQDESV (reference sequence). CDR3 length equals 15 residues. CDR3 in amino acids: CASSFRGTGANTQYF. In DNA, the CDR3 is TGTGCCAGCAGCTTTCGTGGGACAGGGGCGAATACGCAGTATTTT.

The rearrangement links TRBV29-1 to TRBJ2-5; a possible D gene is TRBD2 (6 bases). The CDR3 contains 13 residues. The germline V and J ends were trimmed by 6 bases and 5 bases, with 16 bases remaining between them. CDR1 SQVTM and CDR2 ANQGSEA come from the germline V gene. CDR3 nucleotide sequence: TGCAGCGTCCACGTGGGCGGGGACGAGACCCAGTACTTC. This codes for CSVHVGGDETQYF.

The chain combines TRBV6-4 with TRBJ1-1; D is ambiguous. Germline V gene sequence: CDR1 MRHNA, CDR2 SNTAGT. CDR3 length: 13 residues. V was clipped by 4 bases and J by 1 base, with 7 bases between them. The CDR3 nucleotides are TGTGCCAGCAGTGTGGGAGAGAACACTGAAGCTTTCTTT. Residues: CASSVGENTEAFF.

This clone was detected once. CDR3 sequence (DNA): TGTGCCAGCAGCGTCAGGCTTGGCTCTGGAAACACCATATATTTT. Its protein product is CASSVRLGSGNTIYF. V gene TRBV5-5 combines with J gene TRBJ1-3; no definite D call. The CDR3 sequence is 15 residues long. V was clipped by 4 bases and J by 0 bases, with 11 bases between them. From germline, CDR1 is SGHKS and CDR2 YYEKEE (reference sequence).

This clone was detected only a few times. The chain combines TRBV5-6 with TRBJ1-1; no reliable D call. V lost 3 bases and J 6 bases, leaving 15 bases between the germline ends. Germline V gene lookup returns CDR1 SGHDT and CDR2 YYEEEE. The CDR3 sequence is 14 residues long. CDR3 bases: TGTGCCAGCAGCTCGGGGTTGGGTGACGCTGAAGCTTTCTTT. Its translation: CASSSGLGDAEAFF.

The chain links TRBV4-3 to TRBJ1-2; D perhaps matches TRBD1 (6 bases). This CDR3 comprises 15 residues. Germline CDR1 and CDR2: LGHNA and YSLEER. Trimming took off 0 bases at V and 3 bases at J, with 11 bases between the two ends. For the CDR3, the DNA is TGCGCCAGCAGCCAAGATGAGGACAGCTACTATGGCTACACCTTC. Protein sequence: CASSQDEDSYYGYTF.

V gene TRBV6-5 combines with J gene TRBJ2-1, with D tentatively TRBD2 (6 bases). Germline values: CDR1 MNHEY, CDR2 SVGAGI. The V gene lost 4 bases and the J gene lost 9 bases, with 16 bases spanning the gap. The CDR3 is 14 residues long. The CDR3 DNA sequence: TGTGCCAGCAGTTCGCCGGGGGTAGGTATTGAGCAGTTCTTC. Translation gives CASSSPGVGIEQFF.

The chain is built from TRBV6-6 and TRBJ2-5; D is possibly TRBD1 (6 bases). The CDR3 length is 14 residues. The V gene's germline CDR1 is MNHNY and CDR2 SVGAGI (reference sequence). V shed 2 bases and J shed 8 bases, with 15 bases lying between them. The CDR3 nucleotides read TGTGCCAGCAGTTACAGGAGGACAGTGCAAACCCAGTACTTC. Encoded protein: CASSYRRTVQTQYF.

To note about this clone: Different DNA sequences within this sample yield the same CDR3. This chain links TRBV9 with TRBJ2-7; 7 bases are a match to TRBD2. V was clipped by 0 bases and J by 0 bases; unmatched bases: 3. This CDR3 is 15 amino acids long. Per germline, CDR1 SGDLS and CDR2 YYNGEE. CDR3 sequence (DNA): TGTGCCAGCAGCGTAGATGGCGGGGGCTCCTACGAGCAGTACTTC. It yields the protein CASSVDGGGSYEQYF.

This clone was seen a single time. This chain links TRBV20-1 with TRBJ2-7; the D is unclear. The CDR3 contains 11 residues. With 5 bases removed from V and 7 bases from J, the gap between germline ends came to 12 bases. Germline V gene data show CDR1 as DFQATT and CDR2 as SNEGSKA (reference sequence). CDR3 loop: CSAPQEGEQYF. The CDR3, as DNA: TGCAGTGCTCCCCAGGAAGGAGAGCAGTACTTC.

The chain recombines TRBV10-3 with TRBJ1-1; D not resolved. This CDR3 spans 12 amino acids. Germline V CDR1 and CDR2: ENHRY, SYGVKD. The germline V and J ends were trimmed by 3 bases and 6 bases, with 8 bases remaining between them. CDR3 nucleotides: TGTGCCATCAGTGACGGTTTTCCTGAAGCTTTCTTT. This codes for CAISDGFPEAFF.